This entry lists 32 T cell receptor beta chains sequenced from one sample in a study of shared clonotypes between healthy human individuals. Sequenced by immunoSEQ multiplex PCR; TCRdb stores in-frame clones only, minus some. The repertoire includes about 600,000 clones, about 80% of them detected once, and 9.5% to 15% sits in the top ten. Sequencing was performed on PBMCs. These receptor sequences come from a woman aged 35 to 49 in good health. Some clones in this sample may be carry-over from other donors' samples.

This clone was observed at least ten times. The CDR3 spells CASSYEWRYEQYF. CDR3 nucleotide sequence: TGTGCCAGCAGCTACGAATGGCGGTACGAGCAGTACTTC. The chain carries TRBV5-5 and TRBJ2-7, with no clear D. This CDR3 contains 13 residues. Germline V CDR1 and CDR2: SGHKS, YYEKEE (reference sequence). The V end was cut by 3 bases, the J end by 4 bases, with 11 bases between.

Details on this clone: A read error may account for a junction end that differs from germline. The chain couples TRBV7-6 to TRBJ1-5; 8 nucleotides match TRBD1. Germline lookup yields CDR1 SGHVS and CDR2 FNYEAQ. The CDR3 is 15 amino acids. CDR3 region: CVSSPGAGGDQPQHF. The CDR3, as DNA: TGTGTCAGCAGCCCCGGGGCAGGGGGCGATCAGCCCCAGCATTTT.

The genes are TRBV27 and TRBJ2-2, with 14 bases lining up with TRBD2. V was clipped by 4 bases and J by 4 bases; unmatched bases: 8. The CDR3 consists of 18 residues. CDR1 and CDR2 (germline): MNHEY, SMNVEV (reference sequence). The chain's CDR3 is CASSSWGLAGEFTGELFF. Here the CDR3 DNA reads TGTGCCAGCAGTTCCTGGGGACTAGCGGGAGAATTCACCGGGGAGCTGTTTTTT.

The V call is TRBV11-2, the J call TRBJ2-7, with 11 nucleotides matching TRBD2. CDR1 SGHAT and CDR2 FQNNGV come from the germline V gene. The V and J ends lost 5 bases and 4 bases, in that order; junction bases with no gene match: 10. This CDR3 is 16 amino acids long. The CDR3 sequence: CASSPALGLAVYEQYF. The DNA for the CDR3 is TGTGCCAGCAGCCCAGCGTTGGGACTAGCGGTTTACGAGCAGTACTTC.

This clone was found many times. The chain recombines TRBV5-1 with TRBJ2-1; TRBD1 matches 8 bases. The CDR3 loop spans 14 amino acids. CDR1 SGHRS and CDR2 YFSETQ come from the germline V gene. V lost 2 bases, J lost 8 bases, and 6 bases stayed unmatched. The CDR3 protein is CASSLTDRVDEQFF. As DNA, the CDR3 is TGCGCCAGCAGCTTAACGGACAGGGTCGATGAGCAGTTCTTC.

This rearrangement joins TRBV29-1 to TRBJ2-7; 10 nucleotides match TRBD2. V was clipped by 6 bases and J by 2 bases; unmatched bases: 7. The CDR3 has 14 amino acids. Germline V CDR1 and CDR2: SQVTM, ANQGSEA. The CDR3 here is CSVGLALTTYEQYF. In nucleotides, the CDR3 is TGCAGCGTGGGACTAGCGTTGACAACCTACGAGCAGTACTTC.

The chain uses TRBV6-5 and TRBJ2-7; D is perhaps TRBD1 or TRBD2 (5 bases each). The CDR3 runs 12 residues. CDR1 and CDR2 (germline): MNHEY, SVGAGI. The V and J ends lost 2 bases and 9 bases respectively, with 11 bases between them. For the CDR3, the DNA is TGTGCCAGCAGTTACCGTGGGGGAGCGCAGTACTTC. This sequence encodes CASSYRGGAQYF.

The chain links TRBV5-1 to TRBJ2-6, with 9 bases lining up with TRBD1. V gave up 4 bases and J gave up 3 bases; unmatched junction bases: 11. CDR3 length: 18 amino acids. Germline V CDR1 and CDR2: SGHRS, YFSETQ. DNA of the CDR3: TGCGCCAGCAGCCTAGGGACAGGGAGTTCCGGTGGGGCCAACGTCCTGACTTTC. Residues: CASSLGTGSSGGANVLTF.

This clone was seen ten or more times. The chain recombines TRBV7-9 with TRBJ1-2, with a tentative D call TRBD1 (5 bases). V lost 3 bases, J lost 5 bases, and 10 bases lay in between. Germline V gives CDR1 SEHNR, CDR2 FQNEAQ (reference sequence). The CDR3 loop spans 13 amino acids. The CDR3 DNA is TGTGCCAGCAGCTTTTTCCAGGGATATGGCTACACCTTC. Protein sequence: CASSFFQGYGYTF.

The chain is built from TRBV6-4 and TRBJ2-2, with 9 bases aligning to TRBD2. The trim removed 4 bases at V and 3 bases at J, leaving 3 bases unmatched. Germline lookup yields CDR1 MRHNA and CDR2 SNTAGT. CDR3 size: 15 residues. The CDR3 region is CASSVIAGDTGELFF. CDR3 coding DNA: TGTGCCAGCAGTGTAATAGCGGGAGACACCGGGGAGCTGTTTTTT.

The V call is TRBV5-1, the J call TRBJ2-2, with D perhaps being TRBD1 or TRBD2 (5 bases each). This CDR3 is 14 amino acids long. Between the trimmed V and J ends, which lost 7 bases and 5 bases, there was a span of 15 bases. Germline lookup yields CDR1 SGHRS and CDR2 YFSETQ. CDR3 protein: CASRDARRTGELFF. CDR3 nucleotides: TGCGCCAGCCGGGACGCTCGGCGAACCGGGGAGCTGTTTTTT.

Details on this clone: It may be a read error: a sequence one base away is much more abundant. The chain couples TRBV6-6 to TRBJ1-5; no clear D. The CDR3 extends over 13 amino acids. Germline V CDR1 and CDR2: MNHNY, SVGAGI (reference sequence). The CDR3 spells CASTAVSNKPQHF. The CDR3 nucleotides read TGTGCCAGCACCGCCGTAAGCAATAAGCCCCAGCATTTT.

CDR3 DNA: TGTGCCAGCAGCCCCACAGGGTTGGCTAACTATGGCTACACCTTC. This codes for CASSPTGLANYGYTF. This sequence joins TRBV5-4 and TRBJ1-2; TRBD1 is a possible D gene (6 bases). This CDR3 spans 15 amino acids. The V end was cut by 4 bases, the J end by 0 bases, with 13 bases between. Per the germline V gene, CDR1 is SGHNT and CDR2 is YYREEE (reference sequence).

This clone was detected a few times. The chain employs TRBV15 and TRBJ1-5; 7 bases map to TRBD1. V shed 1 base, J shed 7 bases, and the junction held 4 bases outside the gene matches. The CDR3 spans 14 residues. CDR1 and CDR2 from the germline V gene are LNHNV and YYDKDF (reference sequence). The CDR3 DNA reads as TGTGCCACCAGCAGAGGAGGGGGCGAACAGCCCCAGCATTTT. This translates into CATSRGGGEQPQHF.

The chain employs TRBV5-6 and TRBJ2-7; TRBD2 agrees at 8 bases. The ends lost 3 bases at V and 4 bases at J; junction bases unmatched: 6. The CDR3 covers 14 residues. Per germline, CDR1 SGHDT and CDR2 YYEEEE. The DNA of the CDR3 is TGTGCCAGCAGCTCACCGGGACTAGAGTACGAGCAGTACTTC. This gives the protein CASSSPGLEYEQYF.

This clone was picked up a small number of times. The chain recombines TRBV4-1 with TRBJ2-7; TRBD2 matches 9 bases. The V segment lost 2 bases and the J segment 5 bases; nucleotides outside the gene matches: 4. Germline assignment: CDR1 MGHRA and CDR2 YSYEKL. The length of the CDR3 is 14 residues. CDR3 in amino acids: CASSQRGREHEQYF. For the CDR3, the DNA is TGCGCCAGCAGCCAACGCGGGAGGGAGCACGAGCAGTACTTC.

This clone was detected a few times. A far larger clone is one nucleotide away, so this likely arose from a read error. The sample contains more than one DNA sequence encoding this CDR3. This sequence joins TRBV29-1 and TRBJ1-1; TRBD1 is a possible D gene (6 bases). The CDR3 spans 13 residues. CDR1 is SQVTM and CDR2 is ANQGSEA in the germline V gene. The CDR3 reads CSVNEQGVGEAFF. The CDR3 nucleotides read TGCAGCGTTAACGAACAGGGAGTCGGCGAAGCCTTCTTT.

In this sample, this clone turned up a few times. The V and J genes are TRBV7-8 and TRBJ2-1; D perhaps matches TRBD1 (5 bases). In germline, CDR1 is SGHVS, CDR2 FQNEAQ. Between the trimmed V and J ends, which lost 7 bases and 5 bases, there was a span of 21 bases. CDR3 length: 16 residues. The CDR3 sequence: CASIDLGQGNDNEQFF. In DNA form, the CDR3 reads TGTGCCAGCATCGATCTCGGGCAGGGAAACGACAATGAGCAGTTCTTC. The full variable domain, with the rest looked up from reference TRBV7-8 and TRBJ2-1, is GAGVSQSPRYKVAKRGQDVALRCDPISGHVSLFWYQQALGQGPEFLTYFQNEAQLDKSGLPSDRFFAERPEGSVSTLKIQRTQQEDSAVYLCASIDLGQGNDNEQFFGPGTRLTVL.

A note on this clone: A much larger clone lies one base from this, so it may be a read error. V usage is TRBV7-7 and J usage is TRBJ2-5; possible D gene TRBD2, 6 bases. CDR1 SSHAT and CDR2 FNYEAQ come from the germline V gene (reference sequence). There are 15 residues in the CDR3. The CDR3 spells CASGLIGTREETQYF. CDR3 in DNA: TGTGCTAGCGGCTTGATAGGGACCAGGGAAGAGACCCAGTACTTC.

The rearrangement joins TRBV5-6 to TRBJ2-3, with unresolved D. The CDR3 has 15 amino acids. The germline V and J ends were trimmed by 0 bases and 4 bases, with 12 bases remaining between them. The germline gives CDR1 SGHDT, CDR2 YYEEEE. In nucleotides, the CDR3 is TGTGCCAGCAGCTTGGCCGGAGTTAAAGCAGATACGCAGTATTTT. It codes for CASSLAGVKADTQYF. The variable domain in full, with the rest retrieved from reference TRBV5-6 and TRBJ2-3, is DAGVTQSPTHLIKTRGQQVTLRCSPKSGHDTVSWYQQALGQGPQFIFQYYEEEERQRGNFPDRFSGHQFPNYSSELNVNALLLGDSALYLCASSLAGVKADTQYFGPGTRLTVL.

The rearrangement uses TRBV29-1 and TRBJ2-5, with 9 bases aligning to TRBD2. V was clipped by 5 bases and J by 0 bases; unmatched bases: 10. CDR1 SQVTM and CDR2 ANQGSEA come from the germline V gene. There are 16 residues in the CDR3. CDR3 bases: TGCAGCGTTAGTGGTGCGGGAGGGCCTTACCAAGAGACCCAGTACTTC. This gives the protein CSVSGAGGPYQETQYF.

J is TRBJ2-5 and V is TRBV15; weak D call: TRBD2 (6 bases). CDR3 length: 14 residues. Trimming left V 0 bases short and J 2 bases short, with 7 bases between. Germline V gives CDR1 LNHNV, CDR2 YYDKDF (reference sequence). CDR3 in amino acids: CATSRDAGQETQYF. CDR3 DNA: TGTGCCACCAGCAGAGATGCGGGGCAAGAGACCCAGTACTTC.

The chain employs TRBV5-1 and TRBJ2-5; D ambiguous. This CDR3 spans 14 amino acids. CDR1 SGHRS and CDR2 YFSETQ come from the germline V gene. Between the trimmed V and J ends, which lost 8 bases and 2 bases, there was a span of 16 bases. CDR3 DNA: TGCGCCAGTACCCTGGGCAGGCGGCAAGAGACCCAGTACTTC. Encoded protein: CASTLGRRQETQYF.

The rearrangement joins TRBV30 to TRBJ2-5, with 10 bases fitting TRBD1. The J call may be wrong; the DNA end is better matched by TRBJ2-7. In germline, CDR1 is GTSNPN, CDR2 SVGIG (reference sequence). This CDR3 region has 16 residues. The CDR3 DNA reads TGTGCCTGGAGTCCACCGTGGGGACAGGGGAGCTACGAGCAGTACTTC. Its protein is CAWSPPWGQGSYEQYF.

The V and J genes are TRBV2 and TRBJ2-1, with D possibly being TRBD1 (8 bases). The germline V gene encodes CDR1 SNHLY and CDR2 FYNNEI. V dropped 6 bases and J dropped 2 bases, with 14 bases sitting between them. The CDR3 runs to 15 residues. This CDR3 is CASRLQGGTYNEQFF. For the CDR3, the DNA is TGTGCCAGCAGATTACAGGGGGGGACCTACAATGAGCAGTTCTTC.

This clone appeared a few times. This specimen includes other DNA sequences encoding the same CDR3. The chain couples TRBV9 to TRBJ2-7; the D gene is possibly TRBD2 (6 bases). The CDR3 is 15 residues long. V was shortened by 0 bases and J by 3 bases, with 13 bases between the two germline ends. The V gene's germline CDR1 is SGDLS and CDR2 YYNGEE. The CDR3 region has the DNA TGTGCCAGCAGCGTAGAAGGGACTGGAAGCTACGAGCAGTACTTC. This gives the protein CASSVEGTGSYEQYF.

This chain connects TRBV4-1 to TRBJ2-7; D tentatively fits TRBD1 or TRBD2 (5 bases each). Trimming cost V 1 base and J 4 bases, with 8 bases left between them. Germline V lookup: CDR1 MGHRA, CDR2 YSYEKL. The CDR3 extends over 13 amino acids. In DNA, the CDR3 is TGCGCCAGCAGCCAAGGGGGGAGTTACGAGCAGTACTTC. Its protein is CASSQGGSYEQYF.

The chain couples TRBV27 to TRBJ2-7; TRBD2 aligns across 10 bases. The CDR3 length is 15 residues. V was clipped by 6 bases and J by 4 bases; unmatched bases: 9. Germline-derived CDR1 and CDR2 are MNHEY and SMNVEV (reference sequence). As DNA, the CDR3 is TGTGCCAGCAGCTGGGCTAGCGGGAGCGGATACGAGCAGTACTTC. Its translation: CASSWASGSGYEQYF.

The chain recombines TRBV5-4 with TRBJ1-2, with a possible D match to TRBD1 (6 bases). Per the germline V gene, CDR1 is SGHNT and CDR2 is YYREEE (reference sequence). V was shortened by 5 bases and J by 4 bases, with 15 bases between the two germline ends. The CDR3 covers 14 residues. The CDR3 region is CASRLGGEGYGYTF. The CDR3, as DNA: TGTGCCAGCAGACTCGGGGGCGAAGGCTATGGCTACACCTTC.

The rearrangement links TRBV29-1 to TRBJ1-2, with D maybe TRBD1 (5 bases). Germline V gene lookup returns CDR1 SQVTM and CDR2 ANQGSEA. Trimming stripped 6 bases from V and 4 bases from J, with 21 bases between. This CDR3 region has 15 residues. CDR3 coding DNA: TGCAGCGTCACAGTGGACAATAGGGCGGCCTATGGCTACACCTTC. Its translation is CSVTVDNRAAYGYTF.

This chain's CDR3 is CASSMSQPTEAFF. The DNA for the CDR3 is TGTGCCAGTAGTATGTCCCAGCCCACTGAAGCTTTCTTT. The rearrangement uses TRBV19 and TRBJ1-1; D is ambiguous. Trimming pared 3 bases from V and 4 bases from J, leaving 9 bases between. Germline V gene sequence: CDR1 LNHDA, CDR2 SQIVND (reference sequence). CDR3 size: 13 residues.

The chain carries TRBV7-8 and TRBJ2-7; possible D gene TRBD1, 6 bases. Germline lookup yields CDR1 SGHVS and CDR2 FQNEAQ. The CDR3 extends over 11 amino acids. V dropped 9 bases and J dropped 7 bases, with 13 bases sitting between them. The CDR3 sequence: CASRTQGEQYF. DNA of the CDR3: TGTGCCAGTCGGACTCAGGGGGAGCAGTACTTC.